Shown below are 3 T cell receptor beta chains from a single sample sequenced in a study of PD-1 blockade in classical Hodgkin lymphoma. The table came from immunoSEQ multiplex PCR; TCRdb's copy has only in-frame clones and leaves some out. This table holds 35,000 to 45,000 clones, about 65% found once. Every patient had relapsed following autologous stem cell transplantation, and cohorts differed in brentuximab vedotin exposure. The material sequenced was peripheral blood mononuclear cells (PBMCs), taken before the second cycle of nivolumab. These receptors were collected from a human donor with classical Hodgkin lymphoma.

This sequence joins TRBV19 and TRBJ1-3, with TRBD1 as a possible D gene (6 bases). The CDR3 extends over 18 amino acids. V lost 11 bases, J lost 0 bases, and 26 bases lay in between. Germline CDR1 reads LNHDA; CDR2 reads SQIVND (reference sequence). Here the CDR3 reads CALHPYREGGNSGNTIYF. The DNA for the CDR3 is TGTGCCCTACATCCCTATAGGGAGGGGGGAAACTCTGGAAACACCATATATTTT.

The rearrangement uses TRBV10-3 and TRBJ2-3; 8 nucleotides match TRBD2. V gave up 7 bases and J gave up 5 bases; unmatched junction bases: 8. Germline V gene data show CDR1 as ENHRY and CDR2 as SYGVKD. This CDR3 comprises 14 residues. The CDR3 bases are TGTGCCATCAAAAAAGCGGGGGAGATAGATACGCAGTATTTT. Its protein is CAIKKAGEIDTQYF.

This clone appeared once. The V and J genes are TRBV21-1 and TRBJ1-2; the D call of TRBD1 is as the table states it, not checked on the DNA. TRBV21-1 is a recognized pseudogene. The CDR3 runs 18 residues. The CDR3 DNA is TGTGCCAGCAGCAAAGTAGACGTACAGGGTAAGGGGAACTATGGCTACACCTTC. Its translation is CASSKVDVQGKGNYGYTF.